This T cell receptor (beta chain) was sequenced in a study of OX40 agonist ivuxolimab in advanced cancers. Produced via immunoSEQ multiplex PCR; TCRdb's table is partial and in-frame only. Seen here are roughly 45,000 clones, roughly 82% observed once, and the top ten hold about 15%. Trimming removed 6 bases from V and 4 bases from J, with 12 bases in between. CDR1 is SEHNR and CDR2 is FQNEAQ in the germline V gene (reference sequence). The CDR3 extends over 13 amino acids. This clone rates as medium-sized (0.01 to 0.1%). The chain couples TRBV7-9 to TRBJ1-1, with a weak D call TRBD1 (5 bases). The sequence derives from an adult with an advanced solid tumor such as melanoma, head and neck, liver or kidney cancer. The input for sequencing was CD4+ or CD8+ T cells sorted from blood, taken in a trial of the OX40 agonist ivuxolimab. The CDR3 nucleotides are TGTGCCAGCAGGGACACGGAGGGCACTGAAGCTTTCTTT. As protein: CASRDTEGTEAFF. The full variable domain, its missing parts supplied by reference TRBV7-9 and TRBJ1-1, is DTGVSQNPRHKITKRGQNVTFRCDPISEHNRLYWYRQTLGQGPEFLTYFQNEAQLEKSRLLSDRFSAERPKGSFSTLEIQRTEQGDSAMYLCASRDTEGTEAFFGQGTRLTVV.